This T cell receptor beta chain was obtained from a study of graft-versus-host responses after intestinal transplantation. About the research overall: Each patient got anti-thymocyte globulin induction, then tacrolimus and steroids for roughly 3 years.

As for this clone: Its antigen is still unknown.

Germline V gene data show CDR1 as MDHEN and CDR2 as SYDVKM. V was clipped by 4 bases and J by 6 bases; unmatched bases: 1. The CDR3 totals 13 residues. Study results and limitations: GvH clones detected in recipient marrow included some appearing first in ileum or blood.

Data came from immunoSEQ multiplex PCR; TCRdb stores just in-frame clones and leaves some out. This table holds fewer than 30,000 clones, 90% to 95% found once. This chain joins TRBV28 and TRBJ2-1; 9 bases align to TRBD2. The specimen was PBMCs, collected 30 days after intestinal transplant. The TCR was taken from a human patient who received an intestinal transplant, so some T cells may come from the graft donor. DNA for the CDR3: TGTGCCAGCAGTTCACTAGCGGGCAATGAGCAGTTCTTC. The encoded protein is CASSSLAGNEQFF.